This T cell receptor (beta chain) was recovered during a study of cytomegalovirus exposure and HLA in healthy donors. About this clone itself: Its antigen is not identified.

Primers included in the PCR were 60 Vbeta and 13 Jbeta primers. Per the study methods: Counted up in a later analysis, unique TCR beta chains came to 65 million to 100 million, with 9.5 million to 13 million shared. The repertoire was sequenced with immunoSEQ multiplex PCR; TCRdb's copy has only in-frame clones and lacks some. The DNA was the basis for D and trimming; V, J and clone size are from that table. The table shows approximately 100,000 clones, with 65% to 80% occurring only once. The germline V gene encodes CDR1 KGHSY and CDR2 FQNENV. The CDR3 consists of 12 residues. Trimming at V came to 4 bases and at J to 4 bases, leaving 0 bases not matched to a gene. The study's findings and limits: Overall, about 160 TCR beta chains were annotated as cytomegalovirus-associated. What a later analysis reportedly showed was that an Asian-associated ancestry cluster had fewer N-insertions than the approximately 670-donor mean.

The gene calls are TRBV16 and TRBJ1-2, with 7 bases matching TRBD1. The specimen was PBMCs. This TCR came from a man in his fifties or sixties in good health and CMV-seropositive. The CDR3 bases are TGTGCCAGCAGCCGGGACAGCTATGGCTACACCTTC. It codes for CASSRDSYGYTF.